This T cell receptor (beta chain) is drawn from a study of PD-1 blockade in mismatch repair-deficient tumors. Study-wide results and limits: Rapid post-treatment expansion, then contraction, generally preceding radiologic response, marked tumor-resident clones.

Generated by immunoSEQ multiplex PCR, the TCRdb table keeps only in-frame clones and is missing some. The sample holds around 33,000 clones; approximately 80% are singletons and the top ten take roughly 3.5%. The germline V gene encodes CDR1 SGDLS and CDR2 YYNGEE. This CDR3 spans 15 amino acids. TCR sequencing covered a few patients who responded to pembrolizumab. Comments on this clone: Antigen: not known. Sequence at one end of the junction differs from germline and may be a read error.

This TCR was recovered from an adult with mismatch repair-deficient cancer. The chain joins TRBV9 to TRBJ2-7, with 12 bases matching TRBD2. Sequenced material: PBMCs, taken less than 7 weeks after starting pembrolizumab. The CDR3: CASSLGLAGSSEQYF. The CDR3 region has the DNA TGTGCCAGCAGCCTCGGACTAGCGGGATCCTCCGAGCAGTACTTC. The full variable domain, its missing parts supplied by reference TRBV9 and TRBJ2-7, is DSGVTQTPKHLITATGQRVTLRCSPRSGDLSVYWYQQSLDQGLQFLIQYYNGEERAKGNILERFSAQQFPDLHSELNLSSLELGDSALYFCASSLGLAGSSEQYFGPGTRLTVT.